Below are 7 T cell receptor beta chains sequenced from a single sample in a study of shared clonotypes between healthy human individuals. The assay was immunoSEQ multiplex PCR, and TCRdb's table has in-frame clones only and misses some. The table shows 2 million to 2.5 million clones, with over 90% occurring only once. Sequencing was carried out using naive CD4+ T cells from PBMCs. The sample's subset: CD45RA+ positively selected. These receptors all stem from a young man in good health. Some clones in this sample may be carry-over from other donors' samples.

The chain recombines TRBV4-1 with TRBJ2-7; 11 bases agree with TRBD2. This CDR3 is 17 amino acids long. CDR1 and CDR2 (germline): MGHRA, YSYEKL. V dropped 1 base and J dropped 3; count of bases not matched to a gene: 8. CDR3 coding DNA: TGCGCCAGCAGCCAAGTCCTACTAGCGGGAGTATTCTACGAGCAGTACTTC. As protein: CASSQVLLAGVFYEQYF.

Concerning this clone: Other DNA sequences in the same sample also yield this CDR3. The J gene is TRBJ2-3, the V gene TRBV6-5; D gene ambiguous. CDR1 is MNHEY and CDR2 is SVGAGI in the germline V gene. This CDR3 has 11 residues. V was clipped by 3 bases and J by 4 bases, with 2 bases between them. CDR3 sequence: CASSYADTQYF. As DNA, the CDR3 is TGTGCCAGCAGTTATGCAGATACGCAGTATTTT.

Note on this clone: Within the sample, other DNA sequences also encode this same CDR3. The rearrangement joins TRBV9 to TRBJ2-2; D is unresolved. Germline V gives CDR1 SGDLS, CDR2 YYNGEE. V dropped 2 bases and J dropped 6 bases, with 2 bases sitting between them. This CDR3 region has 11 residues. CDR3 residues: CASSVSGELFF. The CDR3, as DNA: TGTGCCAGCAGCGTCTCCGGGGAGCTGTTTTTT. Combining the CDR3 with reference TRBV9 and TRBJ2-2 gives the whole variable domain DSGVTQTPKHLITATGQRVTLRCSPRSGDLSVYWYQQSLDQGLQFLIQYYNGEERAKGNILERFSAQQFPDLHSELNLSSLELGDSALYFCASSVSGELFFGEGSRLTVL.

A note on this clone: Other DNA sequences within the sample encode an identical CDR3. V is TRBV29-1 and J is TRBJ2-2; 10 nucleotides agree with TRBD2. Germline values: CDR1 SQVTM, CDR2 ANQGSEA. The CDR3 runs 13 residues. The J segment lost 4 bases and the V segment lost 6 bases, leaving 2 bases of the junction unmatched. The CDR3 DNA sequence: TGCAGCGTGCGGACTAGCGGCACCGGGGAGCTGTTTTTT. Amino acid sequence: CSVRTSGTGELFF.

This clone has just one count. The genes are TRBV5-1 and TRBJ2-7; D may be TRBD2 (6 bases). This CDR3 is built from 13 residues. From germline, CDR1 is SGHRS and CDR2 YFSETQ. The V and J ends lost 3 bases and 4 bases respectively, with 11 bases between them. The CDR3 DNA reads as TGCGCCAGCAGCTGGGGGGAGACTTACGAGCAGTACTTC. This gives the protein CASSWGETYEQYF. The full variable domain, rest sourced from reference TRBV5-1 and TRBJ2-7, is KAGVTQTPRYLIKTRGQQVTLSCSPISGHRSVSWYQQTPGQGLQFLFEYFSETQRNKGNFPGRFSGRQFSNSRSEMNVSTLELGDSALYLCASSWGETYEQYFGPGTRLTVT.

J is TRBJ2-7 and V is TRBV28; D is ambiguous. With 1 base removed from V and 3 bases from J, the gap between germline ends came to 10 bases. CDR1 and CDR2 (germline): MDHEN, SYDVKM. The length of the CDR3 is 14 residues. Here the CDR3 reads CASSLSTLLYEQYF. The CDR3 region has the DNA TGTGCCAGCAGTTTATCGACACTGCTCTACGAGCAGTACTTC. Drawing the rest from reference TRBV28 and TRBJ2-7, the complete variable domain is DVKVTQSSRYLVKRTGEKVFLECVQDMDHENMFWYRQDPGLGLRLIYFSYDVKMKEKGDIPEGYSVSREKKERFSLILESASTNQTSMYLCASSLSTLLYEQYFGPGTRLTVT.

This clone appeared a single time. The chain is built from TRBV11-2 and TRBJ2-1, with D tentatively TRBD2 (6 bases). The CDR3 spans 15 residues. Trimming took off 9 bases at V and 0 bases at J, with 15 bases between the two ends. Looked up from germline, CDR1 is SGHAT and CDR2 is FQNNGV. This CDR3 is CASTGLQSSYNEQFF. The CDR3 region has the DNA TGTGCCAGTACGGGACTCCAGAGCTCCTACAATGAGCAGTTCTTC.